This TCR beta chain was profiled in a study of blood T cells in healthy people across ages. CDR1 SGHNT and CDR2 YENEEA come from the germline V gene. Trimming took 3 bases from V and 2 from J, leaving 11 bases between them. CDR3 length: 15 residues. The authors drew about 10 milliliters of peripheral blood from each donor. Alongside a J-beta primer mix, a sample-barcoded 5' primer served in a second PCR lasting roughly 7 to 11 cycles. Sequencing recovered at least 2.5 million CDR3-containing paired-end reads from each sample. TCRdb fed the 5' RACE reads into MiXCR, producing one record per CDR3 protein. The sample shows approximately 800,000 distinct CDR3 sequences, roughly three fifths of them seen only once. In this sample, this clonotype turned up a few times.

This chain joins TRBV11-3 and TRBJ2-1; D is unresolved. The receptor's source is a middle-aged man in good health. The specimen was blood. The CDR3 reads CASSFEAGPYNEQFF. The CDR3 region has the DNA TGTGCCAGCAGCTTCGAGGCTGGTCCCTACAATGAGCAGTTCTTC.